This T cell receptor beta chain was sequenced in a study of monozygotic twins with inflammatory bowel disease. Whole-study findings and limits: People with IBD had fewer clonotypes in common with others than healthy twins did, especially with disease activity.

There were about 3,800 ng of total RNA used for each TCR library. Two nested PCRs, of 16 and 9 cycles, processed TCRalpha and TCRbeta cDNA. TCRdb re-called the 5' RACE reads and shows each CDR3 protein once, DNA omitted. The sample features fewer than 450,000 distinct CDR3 sequences, with around 2.6% in its top ten. This CDR3 is built from 14 residues. Germline CDR1 and CDR2: SGHVS and FQNEAQ. On this clonotype: Its matching antigen is unknown.

The sequence came from a human donor with ulcerative colitis or Crohn's disease, or a healthy co-twin of an affected twin (not recorded which). Sequenced material: blood. The J gene is TRBJ1-2, the V gene TRBV7-8; TCRdb indicates TRBD1, and absent DNA this call remains unverified. This CDR3 reads CASSLATGDDGYTF.